This TCR beta chain was identified during a study of shared clonotypes between healthy human individuals. In the study overall: The people who gave samples were a couple of women and three men aged 18 to 49.

Profiling relied on immunoSEQ multiplex PCR, and the TCRdb table lists in-frame clones only, not all of them. The sample has roughly 700,000 clones; 90% are singletons. This CDR3 is built from 15 residues. V dropped 3 bases and J dropped 0 bases, with 13 bases sitting between them. Per germline, CDR1 SGDLS and CDR2 YYNGEE. This clonotype was sampled from a man aged 18 to 29 in good health. Some clones in this sample may be carry-over from other donors' samples. The chain is built from TRBV9 and TRBJ2-7; D is undetermined. Specimen: memory CD8+ T cells from PBMCs. Subset defined: CD45RO+ cells pooled with CCR7-negative TemRA cells. The chain's CDR3 is CASSAHDLYSYEQYF. Here the CDR3 DNA reads TGTGCCAGCAGCGCCCACGACCTATACTCCTACGAGCAGTACTTC.